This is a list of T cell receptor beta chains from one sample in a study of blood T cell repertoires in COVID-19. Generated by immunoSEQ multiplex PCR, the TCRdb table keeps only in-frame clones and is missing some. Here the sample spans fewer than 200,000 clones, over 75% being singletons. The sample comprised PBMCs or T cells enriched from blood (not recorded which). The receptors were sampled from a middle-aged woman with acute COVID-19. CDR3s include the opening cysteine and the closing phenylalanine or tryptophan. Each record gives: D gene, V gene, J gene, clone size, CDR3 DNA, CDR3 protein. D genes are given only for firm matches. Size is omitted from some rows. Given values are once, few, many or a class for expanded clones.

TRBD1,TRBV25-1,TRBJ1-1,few,TGTGCCAGCAGTGAAGAAGGGGGCACCACTGAAGCTTTCTTT,CASSEEGGTTEAFF
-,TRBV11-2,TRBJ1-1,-,TGTGCCAGCAGCTTTGAGGGATTCGGAGCTTTCTTT,CASSFEGFGAFF
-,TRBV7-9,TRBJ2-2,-,TGTGCCAGCAGCGAGCTAGGGGCCGGGGAGCTGTTTTTT,CASSELGAGELFF
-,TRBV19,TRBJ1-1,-,TGTGCCAGTAGGATCCGACAGAACACTGAAGCTTTCTTT,CASRIRQNTEAFF
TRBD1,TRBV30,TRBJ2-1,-,TGTGCCCTAACAGGGGCCCGCTCCTACAATGAGCAGTTCTTC,CALTGARSYNEQFF
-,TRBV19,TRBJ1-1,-,TGTGCCAGTAGTACAGGGGAGAACACTGAAGCTTTCTTT,CASSTGENTEAFF
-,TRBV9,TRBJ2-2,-,TGTGCCAGCAGCGCTAGCGCCGGGGAGCTGTTTTTT,CASSASAGELFF
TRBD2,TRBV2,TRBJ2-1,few,TGTGCCAGCAGCGGGACTAGCGGAACCTACAATGAGCAGTTCTTC,CASSGTSGTYNEQFF
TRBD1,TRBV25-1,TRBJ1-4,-,TGTGCCAGCAGTGAGTGGGGACAGGGGTCAAGTCATGAAAAACTGTTTTTT,CASSEWGQGSSHEKLFF
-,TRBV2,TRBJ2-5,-,TGTGCCAGCAGTGTTAGCGGACCAACGACTCGGACCCAGTACTTC,CASSVSGPTTRTQYF
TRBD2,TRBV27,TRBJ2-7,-,TGTGCCAGCACTAGCGGGAGTTTACCCTACGAGCAGTACTTC,CASTSGSLPYEQYF
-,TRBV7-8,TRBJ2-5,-,TGTGCCAGCAGCTTAGCGGCGGCGGCCCAAGAGACCCAGTACTTC,CASSLAAAAQETQYF
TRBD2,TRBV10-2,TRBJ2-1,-,TGCGCCAGCAGGGCACTAGCGGGGGGTTACAATGAGCAGTTCTTC,CASRALAGGYNEQFF
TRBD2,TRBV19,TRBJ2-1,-,TGTGCCAGTAGTATGCATGGGACTAGCGGTTACAATGAGCAGTTCTTC,CASSMHGTSGYNEQFF
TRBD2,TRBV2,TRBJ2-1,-,TGTGCCAGCAGTGCCCGAACTAGCGGGAGCGATGAGCAGTTCTTC,CASSARTSGSDEQFF
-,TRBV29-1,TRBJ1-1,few,TGCAGCGTTGCCCCCGGGGGGGGGATGGGAGTCACTGAAGCTTTCTTT,CSVAPGGGMGVTEAFF
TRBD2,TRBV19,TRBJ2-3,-,TGTGCCAGTAGAGCGCCGGGACTAGCGGGAGATACGCAGTATTTT,CASRAPGLAGDTQYF
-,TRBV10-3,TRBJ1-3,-,TGTGCCATCAGCAGTGACGGTGGGGGGTCTACCAGCTCTGGAAACACCATATATTTT,CAISSDGGGSTSSGNTIYF
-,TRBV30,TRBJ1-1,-,TGTGCCTGGAGTTCCCGGGGACTGGTTTACACTGAAGCTTTCTTT,CAWSSRGLVYTEAFF
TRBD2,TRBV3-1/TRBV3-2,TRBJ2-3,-,TGTGCCAGCAGCCAAGATGGGAGCGGGAGAGGAGCAGATACGCAGTATTTT,CASSQDGSGRGADTQYF
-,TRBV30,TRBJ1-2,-,TGTGCCTGGAGTGTAGGGGAGGAGCTCTATGGCTACACCTTC,CAWSVGEELYGYTF
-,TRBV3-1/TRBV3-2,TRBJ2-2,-,TGTGCCAGCAGCCAAGGCAGTTACACCGGGGAGCTGTTTTTT,CASSQGSYTGELFF
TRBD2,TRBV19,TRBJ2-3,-,TGTGCCAGTAGTATCGGGGGACTAGCGAGAAATACGCAGTATTTT,CASSIGGLARNTQYF
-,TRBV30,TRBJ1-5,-,TGTGCCTGGAGTTTACAGGGTAGTCATCAGCCCCAGCATTTT,CAWSLQGSHQPQHF
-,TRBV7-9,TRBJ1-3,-,TGTGCCAGCAGCTCCTGGCCCCTAGGTGGAAACACCATATATTTT,CASSSWPLGGNTIYF
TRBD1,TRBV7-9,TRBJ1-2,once,TGTGCCAGCAGCTTATCGGGCACCAGAGACAGGGCGGTCTATGGCTACACCTTC,CASSLSGTRDRAVYGYTF
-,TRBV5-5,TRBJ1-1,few,TGTGCCAGCAGCTTGGGTCCGGGGGGGAACACTGAAGCTTTCTTT,CASSLGPGGNTEAFF
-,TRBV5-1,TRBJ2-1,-,TGCGCCAGCAGCTTGTTTCCAGATTACAATGAGCAGTTCTTC,CASSLFPDYNEQFF
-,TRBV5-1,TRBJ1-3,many,TGCGCCAGCAGCTTGTCGGCAGGGCGAAACACCATATATTTT,CASSLSAGRNTIYF